This T cell receptor beta chain was identified during a study of T cell responses to AZD1222 COVID-19 vaccine. Trimming cost V 1 base and J 2 bases, with 18 bases left between them. The CDR3 covers 18 residues. Germline V lookup: CDR1 LNHDA, CDR2 SQIVND (reference sequence). Only in-frame clones appear in the TCRdb table, and some are missing; sequencing was by immunoSEQ multiplex PCR. The table lists 120,000 or so clones, around 90% of them singletons. In its sample, this clone was seen once. The source was peripheral blood, collected 28 days after the second dose of the MenACWY control vaccine. The TCR originated in an adult who received the MenACWY meningococcal vaccine as a control. This chain links TRBV19 with TRBJ2-1, with D tentatively TRBD2 (5 bases). CDR3 protein: CASSIVLGGPDPYNEQFF. DNA for the CDR3: TGTGCCAGTAGTATAGTTTTGGGCGGGCCAGACCCCTACAATGAGCAGTTCTTC.